Reported below is one T cell receptor beta chain. The sample comes from a study of shared clonotypes between healthy human individuals. This CDR3 contains 13 residues. Germline values: CDR1 MNHEY, CDR2 SMNVEV (reference sequence). After removal of 6 bases from V and 4 bases from J, the junction contained 2 bases not matched to a gene. The naive CD8 subset, CD45RO-negative cells positively selected for CCR7, excluded terminally differentiated effector memory CD45RA+ cells. Clones were read by immunoSEQ multiplex PCR, and TCRdb kept only the in-frame ones, dropping some. The sample yields around 2,100,000 clones, approximately 95% seen once.

The chain carries TRBV27 and TRBJ2-7; the match to TRBD2 covers 11 bases. Sequencing input: naive CD8+ T cells sorted from blood. The clonotype was recovered from a young man in good health. Written as DNA, the CDR3 is TGTGCCAGCAGGGGACTAGCGGCTTACGAGCAGTACTTC. It translates to CASRGLAAYEQYF.